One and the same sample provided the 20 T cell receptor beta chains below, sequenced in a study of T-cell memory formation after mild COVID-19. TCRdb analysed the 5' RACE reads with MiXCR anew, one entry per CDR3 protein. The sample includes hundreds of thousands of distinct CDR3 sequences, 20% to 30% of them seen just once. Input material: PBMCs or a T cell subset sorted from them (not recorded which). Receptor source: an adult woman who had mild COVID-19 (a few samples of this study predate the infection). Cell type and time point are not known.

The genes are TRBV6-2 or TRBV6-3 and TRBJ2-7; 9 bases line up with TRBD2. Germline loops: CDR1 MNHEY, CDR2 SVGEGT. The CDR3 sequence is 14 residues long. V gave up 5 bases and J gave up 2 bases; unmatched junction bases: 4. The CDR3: CASSIAGGTYEQYF. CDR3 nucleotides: TGTGCCAGCAGTATCGCGGGGGGGACCTACGAGCAGTACTTC.

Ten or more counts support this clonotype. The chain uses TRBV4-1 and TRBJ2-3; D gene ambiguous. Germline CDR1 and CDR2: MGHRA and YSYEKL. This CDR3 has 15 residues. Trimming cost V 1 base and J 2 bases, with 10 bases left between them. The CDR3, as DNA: TGCGCCAGCAGCCAAGCTGGGGAAGCCACAGATACGCAGTATTTT. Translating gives CASSQAGEATDTQYF.

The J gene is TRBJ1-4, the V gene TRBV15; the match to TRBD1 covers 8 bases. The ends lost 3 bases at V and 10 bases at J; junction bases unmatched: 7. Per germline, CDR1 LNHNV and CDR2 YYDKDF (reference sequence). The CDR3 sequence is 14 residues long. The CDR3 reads CATSSLGTGGKLFF. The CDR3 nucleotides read TGTGCCACCAGCAGCCTAGGGACAGGAGGAAAACTGTTTTTT. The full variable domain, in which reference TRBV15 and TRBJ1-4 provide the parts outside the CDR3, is DAMVIQNPRYQVTQFGKPVTLSCSQTLNHNVMYWYQQKSSQAPKLLFHYYDKDFNNEADTPDNFQSRRPNTSFCFLDIRSPGLGDTAMYLCATSSLGTGGKLFFGSGTQLSVL.

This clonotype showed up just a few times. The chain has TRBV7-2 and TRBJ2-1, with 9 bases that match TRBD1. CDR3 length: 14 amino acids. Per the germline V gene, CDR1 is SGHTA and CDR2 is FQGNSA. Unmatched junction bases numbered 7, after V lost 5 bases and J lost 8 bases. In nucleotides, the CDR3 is TGTGCCAGCAGCACCGGGACAGGGTCATATGAGCAGTTCTTC. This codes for CASSTGTGSYEQFF. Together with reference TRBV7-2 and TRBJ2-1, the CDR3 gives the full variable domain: GAGVSQSPSNKVTEKGKDVELRCDPISGHTALYWYRQSLGQGLEFLIYFQGNSAPDKSGLPSDRFSAERTGGSVSTLTIQRTQQEDSAVYLCASSTGTGSYEQFFGPGTRLTVL.

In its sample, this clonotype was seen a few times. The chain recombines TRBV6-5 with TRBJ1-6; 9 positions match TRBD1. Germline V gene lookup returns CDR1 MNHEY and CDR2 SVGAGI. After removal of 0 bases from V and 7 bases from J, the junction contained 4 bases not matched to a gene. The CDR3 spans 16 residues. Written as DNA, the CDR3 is TGTGCCAGCAGTTACTCGACCGGGACAGGGAATTCACCCCTCCACTTT. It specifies CASSYSTGTGNSPLHF.

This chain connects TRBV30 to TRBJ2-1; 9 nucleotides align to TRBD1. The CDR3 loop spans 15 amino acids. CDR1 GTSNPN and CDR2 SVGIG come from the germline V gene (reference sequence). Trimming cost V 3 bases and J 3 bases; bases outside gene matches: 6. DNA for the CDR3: TGTGCCTGGAGCTCTGGACAGGGGTACTACAATGAGCAGTTCTTC. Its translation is CAWSSGQGYYNEQFF.

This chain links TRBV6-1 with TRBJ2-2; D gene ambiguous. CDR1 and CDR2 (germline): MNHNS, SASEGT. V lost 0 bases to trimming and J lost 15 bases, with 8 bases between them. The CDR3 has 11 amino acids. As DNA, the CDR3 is TGTGCCAGCAGTGAAGCTAGGGCGTTGTTTTTT. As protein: CASSEARALFF.

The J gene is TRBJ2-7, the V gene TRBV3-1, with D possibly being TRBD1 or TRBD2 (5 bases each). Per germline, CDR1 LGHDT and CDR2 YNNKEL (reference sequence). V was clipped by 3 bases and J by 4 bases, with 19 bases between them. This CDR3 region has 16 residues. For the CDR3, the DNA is TGTGCCAGCAGCCACCTCATGGGGACCCAGAATTACGAGCAGTACTTC. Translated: CASSHLMGTQNYEQYF.

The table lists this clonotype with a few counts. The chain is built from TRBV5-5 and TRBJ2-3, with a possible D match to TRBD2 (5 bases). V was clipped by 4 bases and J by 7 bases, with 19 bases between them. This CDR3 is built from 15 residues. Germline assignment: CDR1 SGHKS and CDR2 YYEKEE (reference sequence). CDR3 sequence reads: CASSLWTGFTNTQYF. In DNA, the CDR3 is TGTGCCAGCAGCCTCTGGACTGGATTCACGAATACGCAGTATTTT.

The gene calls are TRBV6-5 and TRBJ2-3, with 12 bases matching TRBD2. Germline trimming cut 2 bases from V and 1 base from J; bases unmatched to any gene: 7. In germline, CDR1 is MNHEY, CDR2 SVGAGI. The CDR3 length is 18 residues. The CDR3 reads CASSYGLAGGPGTDTQYF. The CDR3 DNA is TGTGCCAGCAGTTACGGGCTAGCGGGGGGGCCCGGCACAGATACGCAGTATTTT.

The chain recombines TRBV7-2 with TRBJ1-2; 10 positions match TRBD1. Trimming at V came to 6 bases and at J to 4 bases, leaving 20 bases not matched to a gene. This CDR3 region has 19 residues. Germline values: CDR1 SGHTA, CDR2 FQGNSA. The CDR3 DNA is TGTGCCAGCAGTCCGGGACAGGGGTCCGGCCTCGCTCCTCGCTATGGCTACACCTTC. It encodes CASSPGQGSGLAPRYGYTF.

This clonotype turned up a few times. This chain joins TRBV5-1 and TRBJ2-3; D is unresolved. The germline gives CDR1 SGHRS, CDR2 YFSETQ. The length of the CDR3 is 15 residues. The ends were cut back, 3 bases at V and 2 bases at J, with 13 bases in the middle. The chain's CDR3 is CASSSLDGFTDTQYF. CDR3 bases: TGCGCCAGCAGCTCCCTGGACGGTTTCACAGATACGCAGTATTTT.

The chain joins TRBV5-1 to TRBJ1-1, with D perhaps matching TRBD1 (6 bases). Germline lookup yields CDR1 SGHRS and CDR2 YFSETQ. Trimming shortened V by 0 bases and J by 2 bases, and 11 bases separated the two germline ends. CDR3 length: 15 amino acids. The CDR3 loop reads CASSLEYRANTEAFF. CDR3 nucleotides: TGCGCCAGCAGCTTGGAGTACAGGGCCAACACTGAAGCTTTCTTT.

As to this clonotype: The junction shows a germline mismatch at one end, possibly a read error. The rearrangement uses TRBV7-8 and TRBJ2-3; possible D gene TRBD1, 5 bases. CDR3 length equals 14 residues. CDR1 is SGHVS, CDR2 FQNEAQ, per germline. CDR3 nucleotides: TGTGCCAGCAGCTTGACTGCCCGCACAGGTACGCAGTATTTT. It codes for CASSLTARTGTQYF. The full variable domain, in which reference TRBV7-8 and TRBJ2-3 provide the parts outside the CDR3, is GAGVSQSPRYKVAKRGQDVALRCDPISGHVSLFWYQQALGQGPEFLTYFQNEAQLDKSGLPSDRFFAERPEGSVSTLKIQRTQQEDSAVYLCASSLTARTGTQYFGPGTRLTVL.

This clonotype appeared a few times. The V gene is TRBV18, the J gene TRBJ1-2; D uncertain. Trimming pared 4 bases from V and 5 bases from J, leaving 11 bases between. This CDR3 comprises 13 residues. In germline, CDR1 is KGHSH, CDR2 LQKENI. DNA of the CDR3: TGTGCCAGCTCACAACTGGGGAGGTATGGCTACACCTTC. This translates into CASSQLGRYGYTF.

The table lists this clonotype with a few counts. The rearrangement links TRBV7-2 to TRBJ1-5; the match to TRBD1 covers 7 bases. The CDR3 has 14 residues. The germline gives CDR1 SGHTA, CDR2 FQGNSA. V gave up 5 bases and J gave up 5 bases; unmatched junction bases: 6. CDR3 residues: CASSPGQRDQPQHF. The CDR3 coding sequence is TGTGCCAGCAGCCCGGGACAGAGAGATCAGCCCCAGCATTTT.

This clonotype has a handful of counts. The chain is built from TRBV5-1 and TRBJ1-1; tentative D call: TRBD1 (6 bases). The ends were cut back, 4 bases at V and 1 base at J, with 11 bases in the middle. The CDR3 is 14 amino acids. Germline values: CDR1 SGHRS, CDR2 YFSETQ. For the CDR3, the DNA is TGCGCCAGCAGCCCGGGACATTCGAACACTGAAGCTTTCTTT. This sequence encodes CASSPGHSNTEAFF.

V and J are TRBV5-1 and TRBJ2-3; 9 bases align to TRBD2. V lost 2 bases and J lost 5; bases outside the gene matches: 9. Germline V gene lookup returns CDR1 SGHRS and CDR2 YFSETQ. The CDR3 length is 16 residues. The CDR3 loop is CASSFYVAGGQDTQYF. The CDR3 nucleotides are TGCGCCAGCAGCTTTTACGTGGCGGGAGGGCAAGATACGCAGTATTTT.

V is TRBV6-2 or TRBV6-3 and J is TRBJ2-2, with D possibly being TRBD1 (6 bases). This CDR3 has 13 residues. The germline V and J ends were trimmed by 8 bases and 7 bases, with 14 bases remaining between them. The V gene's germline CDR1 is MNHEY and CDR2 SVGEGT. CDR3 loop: CASADRDNGELFF. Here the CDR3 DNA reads TGTGCCAGCGCGGACAGAGACAACGGGGAGCTGTTTTTT.

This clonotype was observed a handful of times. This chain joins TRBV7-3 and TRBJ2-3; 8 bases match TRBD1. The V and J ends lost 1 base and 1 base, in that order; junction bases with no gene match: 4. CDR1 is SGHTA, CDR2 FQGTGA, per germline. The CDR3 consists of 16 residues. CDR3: CASSLMGRGRTDTQYF. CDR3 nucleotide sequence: TGTGCCAGCAGCTTAATGGGCAGGGGGCGCACAGATACGCAGTATTTT.